This T cell receptor beta chain appears in the sequencing data of a study of spatial heterogeneity in lung cancer. Across the study: Detection consistently captured more beta-chain sequences than alpha-chain sequences.

Germline loops: CDR1 SGHNT, CDR2 YYREEE (reference sequence). The CDR3 has 16 residues. V lost 2 bases to trimming and J lost 3 bases, with 15 bases between them. The time point was: sample taken at primary tumor resection. The roughly 66 donors had untreated early-stage non-small cell lung cancer. From tumor, nontumor lung or frozen PBMC, whole RNA was taken unsorted for sequencing. Notes on the study in general: Intratumoral expanded alpha and beta TCR counts were found to track tumor mutation counts.

In its sample, this clonotype is medium-sized. Its antigen is not identified. Via MiXCR, TCRdb re-called the 5' RACE reads, giving one row per CDR3 protein. The table records roughly 3,000 distinct CDR3 sequences, more than 5% of them present only once. V gene TRBV5-4 combines with J gene TRBJ2-1; unclear D gene. The receptor comes from a male donor with early-stage non-small cell lung cancer. The sequences come from lung tumor tissue, collected at surgery. The CDR3 loop is CASSLPKRGDYNEQFF. CDR3 DNA sequence: TGTGCCAGCAGCTTACCTAAGAGAGGCGACTACAATGAGCAGTTCTTC. Variable domain in full (rest from reference TRBV5-4 and TRBJ2-1): ETGVTQSPTHLIKTRGQQVTLRCSSQSGHNTVSWYQQALGQGPQFIFQYYREEENGRGNFPPRFSGLQFPNYSSELNVNALELDDSALYLCASSLPKRGDYNEQFFGPGTRLTVL.